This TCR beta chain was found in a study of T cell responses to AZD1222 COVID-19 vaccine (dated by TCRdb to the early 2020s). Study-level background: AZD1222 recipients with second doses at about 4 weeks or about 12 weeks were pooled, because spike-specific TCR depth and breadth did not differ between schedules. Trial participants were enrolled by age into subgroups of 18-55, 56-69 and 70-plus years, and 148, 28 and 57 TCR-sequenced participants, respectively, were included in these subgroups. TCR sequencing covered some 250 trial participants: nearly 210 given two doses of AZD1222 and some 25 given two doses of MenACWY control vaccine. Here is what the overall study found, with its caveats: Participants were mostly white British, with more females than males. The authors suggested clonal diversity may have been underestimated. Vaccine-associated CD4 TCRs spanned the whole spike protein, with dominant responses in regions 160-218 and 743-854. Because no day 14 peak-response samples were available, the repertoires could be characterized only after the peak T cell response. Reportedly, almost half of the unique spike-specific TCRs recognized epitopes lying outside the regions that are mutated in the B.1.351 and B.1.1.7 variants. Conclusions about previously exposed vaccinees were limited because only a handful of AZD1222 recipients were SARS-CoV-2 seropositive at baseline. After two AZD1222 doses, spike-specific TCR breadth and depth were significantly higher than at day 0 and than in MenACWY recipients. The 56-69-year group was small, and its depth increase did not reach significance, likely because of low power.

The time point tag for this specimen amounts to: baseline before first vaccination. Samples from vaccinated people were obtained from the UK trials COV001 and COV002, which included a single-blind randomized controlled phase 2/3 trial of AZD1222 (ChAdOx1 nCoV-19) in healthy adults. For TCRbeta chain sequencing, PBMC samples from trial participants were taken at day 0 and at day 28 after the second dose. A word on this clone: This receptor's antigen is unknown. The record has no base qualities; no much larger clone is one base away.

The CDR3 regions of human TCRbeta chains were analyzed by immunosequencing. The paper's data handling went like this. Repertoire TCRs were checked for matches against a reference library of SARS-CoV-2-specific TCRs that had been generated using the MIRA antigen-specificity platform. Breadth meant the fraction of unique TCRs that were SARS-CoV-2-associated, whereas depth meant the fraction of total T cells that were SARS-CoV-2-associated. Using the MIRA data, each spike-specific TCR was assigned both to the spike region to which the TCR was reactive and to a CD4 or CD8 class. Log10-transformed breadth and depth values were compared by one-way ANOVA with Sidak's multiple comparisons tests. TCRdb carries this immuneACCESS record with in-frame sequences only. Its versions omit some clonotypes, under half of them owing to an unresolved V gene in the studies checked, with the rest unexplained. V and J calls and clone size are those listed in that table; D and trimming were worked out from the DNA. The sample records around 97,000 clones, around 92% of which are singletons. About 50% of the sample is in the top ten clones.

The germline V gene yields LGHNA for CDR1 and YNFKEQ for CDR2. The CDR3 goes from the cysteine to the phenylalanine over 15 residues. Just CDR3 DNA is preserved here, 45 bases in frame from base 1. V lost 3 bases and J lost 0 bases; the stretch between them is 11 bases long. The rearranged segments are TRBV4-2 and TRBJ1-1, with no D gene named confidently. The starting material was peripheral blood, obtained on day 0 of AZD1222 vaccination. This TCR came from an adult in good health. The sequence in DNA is TGTGCCAGCAGCCAGCCTGGACGGCTGAACACTGAAGCTTTCTTT. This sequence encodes CASSQPGRLNTEAFF.